Shown below are 7 T cell receptor beta chains from a single sample sequenced in a study of CD8+ T cells in alopecia areata. Isolated RNA was reverse transcribed into cDNA used as the sequencing template. Sequencing was performed with immunoSEQ multiplex PCR; in TCRdb, only in-frame clones are kept and a portion is missing. The sample carries roughly 230,000 clones, about 40% recorded once. Treatment in this sample: oral pan-JAK inhibitor, 5-10 mg twice daily. The material sequenced was CD4+ T cells sorted from blood, taken at approximately week 36, from a patient treated with tofacitinib. Receptor source: a human donor with alopecia areata.

The sample holds a few counts of this clone. V and J are TRBV2 and TRBJ2-3, with 9 positions matching TRBD2. The length of the CDR3 is 13 residues. Trimming removed 9 bases from V and 1 base from J; junction bases left unmatched: 2. The germline V gene encodes CDR1 SNHLY and CDR2 FYNNEI. The CDR3 DNA follows: TGTGCCAGTAGCGGGAGAGGCACAGATACGCAGTATTTT. Protein: CASSGRGTDTQYF. Full variable domain (remainder filled in from reference TRBV2 and TRBJ2-3): EPEVTQTPSHQVTQMGQEVILRCVPISNHLYFYWYRQILGQKVEFLVSFYNNEISEKSEIFDDQFSVERPDGSNFTLKIRSTKLEDSAMYFCASSGRGTDTQYFGPGTRLTVL.

This clone was seen only a few times. The chain recombines TRBV11-2 with TRBJ1-1; TRBD1 aligns across 8 bases. The CDR3 has 14 amino acids. Looked up from germline, CDR1 is SGHAT and CDR2 is FQNNGV. With 6 bases clipped from V and 0 bases from J, the junction kept 3 bases outside the gene matches. CDR3 sequence: CASRETGVNTEAFF. The CDR3 region has the DNA TGTGCCAGCAGGGAGACAGGGGTGAACACTGAAGCTTTCTTT.

The chain joins TRBV10-3 to TRBJ2-1; the D gene is possibly TRBD2 (6 bases). V lost 5 bases and J lost 2, with 10 bases in between. Germline V gives CDR1 ENHRY, CDR2 SYGVKD. The CDR3 covers 14 residues. The CDR3 DNA sequence: TGTGCCATCAGTCGGGAGAACCCCTACAATGAGCAGTTCTTC. It encodes CAISRENPYNEQFF.

The J gene is TRBJ2-2, the V gene TRBV5-1; 8 bases are a match to TRBD1. This CDR3 is built from 15 residues. The germline V gene encodes CDR1 SGHRS and CDR2 YFSETQ. The V segment lost 4 bases and the J segment 5 bases; nucleotides outside the gene matches: 7. CDR3 amino acids: CASSPDRDDTGELFF. The CDR3 nucleotides are TGCGCCAGCAGCCCGGACAGGGATGATACCGGGGAGCTGTTTTTT. Variable domain in full (rest from reference TRBV5-1 and TRBJ2-2): KAGVTQTPRYLIKTRGQQVTLSCSPISGHRSVSWYQQTPGQGLQFLFEYFSETQRNKGNFPGRFSGRQFSNSRSEMNVSTLELGDSALYLCASSPDRDDTGELFFGEGSRLTVL.

This clone was seen more than once but under ten times. The chain couples TRBV6-5 to TRBJ1-5; weak D call: TRBD1 (6 bases). This CDR3 spans 15 amino acids. Germline lookup yields CDR1 MNHEY and CDR2 SVGAGI. Trimming removed 5 bases from V and 5 bases from J, with 16 bases in between. The chain's CDR3 is CASSGGRGADQPQHF. The CDR3 region has the DNA TGTGCCAGCAGTGGGGGAAGGGGGGCAGATCAGCCCCAGCATTTT.

The chain links TRBV9 to TRBJ2-1, with 9 positions matching TRBD2. The CDR3 contains 14 residues. CDR1 SGDLS and CDR2 YYNGEE come from the germline V gene. With V trimmed by 2 bases and J by 4 bases, 1 base remained unmatched. CDR3 residues: CASSVSGSYNEQFF. CDR3 DNA: TGTGCCAGCAGCGTTAGCGGGAGTTACAATGAGCAGTTCTTC.

This clone occurred once. The rearrangement joins TRBV7-2 to TRBJ2-3; D unresolved. Trimming took 0 bases from V and 3 from J, leaving 13 bases between them. CDR3 length: 16 amino acids. In germline, CDR1 is SGHTA, CDR2 FQGNSA. Written as DNA, the CDR3 is TGTGCCAGCAGCTTAGCGAATCCATCAAGGACAGATACGCAGTATTTT. Translation gives CASSLANPSRTDTQYF.